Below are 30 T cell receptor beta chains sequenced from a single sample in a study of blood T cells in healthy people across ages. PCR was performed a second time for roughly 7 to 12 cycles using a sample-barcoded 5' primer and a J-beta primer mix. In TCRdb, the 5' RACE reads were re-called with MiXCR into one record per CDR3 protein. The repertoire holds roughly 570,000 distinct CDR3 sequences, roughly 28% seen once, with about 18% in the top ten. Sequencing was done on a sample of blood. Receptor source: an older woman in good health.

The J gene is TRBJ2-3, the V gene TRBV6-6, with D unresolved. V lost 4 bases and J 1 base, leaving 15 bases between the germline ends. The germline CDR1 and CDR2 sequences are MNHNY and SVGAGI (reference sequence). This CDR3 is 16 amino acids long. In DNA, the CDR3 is TGTGCCAGCAGTTCCCGACCCCGAAGCGGCACAGATACGCAGTATTTT. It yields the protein CASSSRPRSGTDTQYF.

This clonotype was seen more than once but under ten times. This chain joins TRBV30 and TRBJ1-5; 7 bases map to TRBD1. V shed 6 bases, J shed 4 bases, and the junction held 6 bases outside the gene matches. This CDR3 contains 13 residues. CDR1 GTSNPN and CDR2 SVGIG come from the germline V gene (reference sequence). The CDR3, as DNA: TGTGCCTGCTCCAGACAGGGTAATCAGCCCCAGCATTTT. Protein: CACSRQGNQPQHF.

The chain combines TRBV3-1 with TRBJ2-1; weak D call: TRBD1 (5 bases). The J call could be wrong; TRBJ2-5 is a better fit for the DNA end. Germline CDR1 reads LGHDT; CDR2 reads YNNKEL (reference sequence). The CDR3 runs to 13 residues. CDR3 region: CASSQEGAETQYF. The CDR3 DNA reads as TGTGCCAGCAGCCAAGAAGGGGCAGAGACCCAGTACTTC.

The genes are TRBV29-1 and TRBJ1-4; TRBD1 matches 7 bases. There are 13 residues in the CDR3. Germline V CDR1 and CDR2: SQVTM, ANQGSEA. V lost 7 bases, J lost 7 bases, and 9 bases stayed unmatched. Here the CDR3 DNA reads TGCAGCGGGGCCAGGGGGGGAGGTGAAAAACTGTTTTTT. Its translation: CSGARGGGEKLFF.

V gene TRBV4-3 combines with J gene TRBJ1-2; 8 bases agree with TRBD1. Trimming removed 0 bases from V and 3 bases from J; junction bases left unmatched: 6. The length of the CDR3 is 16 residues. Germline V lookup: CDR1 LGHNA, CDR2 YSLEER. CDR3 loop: CASSQDRAGGYYGYTF. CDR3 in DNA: TGCGCCAGCAGCCAAGATAGGGCAGGGGGCTACTATGGCTACACCTTC.

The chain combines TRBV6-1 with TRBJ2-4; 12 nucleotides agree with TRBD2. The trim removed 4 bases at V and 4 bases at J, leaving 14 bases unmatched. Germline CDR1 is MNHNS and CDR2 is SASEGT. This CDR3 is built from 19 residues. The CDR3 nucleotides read TGTGCCAGCAGTGCCTCAGCCGTTGCTAGCGGGGGGGCAAAAAACATTCAGTACTTC. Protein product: CASSASAVASGGAKNIQYF.

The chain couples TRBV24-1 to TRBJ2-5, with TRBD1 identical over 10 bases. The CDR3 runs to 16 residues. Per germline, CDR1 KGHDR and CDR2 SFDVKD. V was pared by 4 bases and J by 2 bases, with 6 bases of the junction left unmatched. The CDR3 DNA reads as TGTGCCACCAGTGACCCCGGGACAGGGGCGCAAGAGACCCAGTACTTC. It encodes CATSDPGTGAQETQYF.

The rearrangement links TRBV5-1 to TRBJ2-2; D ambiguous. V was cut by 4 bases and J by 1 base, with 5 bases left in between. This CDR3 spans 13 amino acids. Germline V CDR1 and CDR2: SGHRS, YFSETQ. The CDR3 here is CASSGMNTGELFF. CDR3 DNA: TGCGCCAGCAGCGGAATGAACACCGGGGAGCTGTTTTTT.

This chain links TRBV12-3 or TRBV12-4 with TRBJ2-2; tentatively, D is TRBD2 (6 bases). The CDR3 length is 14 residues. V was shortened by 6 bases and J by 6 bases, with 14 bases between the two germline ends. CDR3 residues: CASSRDFLSGELFF. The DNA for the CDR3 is TGTGCCAGCAGCAGGGACTTTTTATCCGGGGAGCTGTTTTTT.

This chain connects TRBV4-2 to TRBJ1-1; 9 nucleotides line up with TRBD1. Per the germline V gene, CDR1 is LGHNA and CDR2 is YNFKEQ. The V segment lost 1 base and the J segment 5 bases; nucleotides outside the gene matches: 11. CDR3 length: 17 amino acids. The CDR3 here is CASSQGTQTGGVTEAFF. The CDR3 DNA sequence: TGTGCCAGCAGCCAAGGTACACAGACAGGGGGAGTAACTGAAGCTTTCTTT.

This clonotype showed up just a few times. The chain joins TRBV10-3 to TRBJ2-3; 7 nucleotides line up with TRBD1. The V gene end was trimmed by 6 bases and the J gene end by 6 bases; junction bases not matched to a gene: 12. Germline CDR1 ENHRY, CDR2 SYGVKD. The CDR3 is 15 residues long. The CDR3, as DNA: TGTGCCATCAGCATCGGACAGGCCTCCGGGGATACGCAGTATTTT. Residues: CAISIGQASGDTQYF.

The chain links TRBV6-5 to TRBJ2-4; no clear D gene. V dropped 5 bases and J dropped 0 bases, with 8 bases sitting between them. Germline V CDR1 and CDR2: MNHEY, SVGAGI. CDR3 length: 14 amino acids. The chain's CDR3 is CASSTVLAKNIQYF. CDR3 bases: TGTGCCAGCAGTACGGTACTAGCCAAAAACATTCAGTACTTC.

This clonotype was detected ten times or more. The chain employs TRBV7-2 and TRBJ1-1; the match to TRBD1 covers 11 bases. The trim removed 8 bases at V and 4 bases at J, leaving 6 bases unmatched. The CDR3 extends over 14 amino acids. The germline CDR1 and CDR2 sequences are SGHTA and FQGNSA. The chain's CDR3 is CASSPGQGGTEAFF. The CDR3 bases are TGTGCCAGCTCACCGGGACAGGGGGGCACTGAAGCTTTCTTT.

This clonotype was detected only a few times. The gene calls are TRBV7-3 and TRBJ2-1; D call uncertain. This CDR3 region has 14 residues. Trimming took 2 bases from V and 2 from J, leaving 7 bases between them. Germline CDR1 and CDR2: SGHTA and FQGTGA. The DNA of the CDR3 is TGTGCCAGCAGCTTATCTTCCGCCTACAATGAGCAGTTCTTC. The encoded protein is CASSLSSAYNEQFF.

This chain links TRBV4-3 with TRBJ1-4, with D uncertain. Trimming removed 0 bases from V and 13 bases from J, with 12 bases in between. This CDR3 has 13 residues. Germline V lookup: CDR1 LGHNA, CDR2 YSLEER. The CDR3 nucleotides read TGCGCCAGCAGCCAAGACCCGGGGTTAGTACTGTTTTTT. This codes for CASSQDPGLVLFF.

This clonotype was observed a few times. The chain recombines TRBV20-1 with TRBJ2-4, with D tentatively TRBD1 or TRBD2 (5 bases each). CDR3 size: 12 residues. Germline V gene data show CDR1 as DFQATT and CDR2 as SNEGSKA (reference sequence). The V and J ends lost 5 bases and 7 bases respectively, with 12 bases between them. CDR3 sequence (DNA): TGCAGTGCTCGGGACGTTAACAACATTCAGTACTTC. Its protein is CSARDVNNIQYF.

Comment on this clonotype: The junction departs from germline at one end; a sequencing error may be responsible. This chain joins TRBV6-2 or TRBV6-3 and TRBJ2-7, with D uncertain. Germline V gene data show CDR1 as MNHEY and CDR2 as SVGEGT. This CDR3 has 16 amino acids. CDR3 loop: CASSQRGKRMIYEQCF. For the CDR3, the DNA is TGTGCCAGCAGTCAGAGAGGAAAAAGGATGATCTACGAGCAGTGCTTC.

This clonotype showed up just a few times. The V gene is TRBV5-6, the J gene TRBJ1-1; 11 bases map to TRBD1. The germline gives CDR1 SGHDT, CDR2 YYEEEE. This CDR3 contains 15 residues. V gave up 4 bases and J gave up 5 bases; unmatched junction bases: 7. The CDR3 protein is CASSQRTGGFTEAFF. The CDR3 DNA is TGTGCCAGCAGCCAGAGGACAGGGGGCTTTACTGAAGCTTTCTTT.

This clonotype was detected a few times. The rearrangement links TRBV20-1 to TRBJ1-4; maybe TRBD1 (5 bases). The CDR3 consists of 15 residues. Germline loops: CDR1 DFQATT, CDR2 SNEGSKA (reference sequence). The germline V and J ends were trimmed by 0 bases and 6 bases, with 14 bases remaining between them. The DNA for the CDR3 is TGCAGTGCTAGAGATAGGAGGGACGGTCATGAAAAACTGTTTTTT. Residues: CSARDRRDGHEKLFF.

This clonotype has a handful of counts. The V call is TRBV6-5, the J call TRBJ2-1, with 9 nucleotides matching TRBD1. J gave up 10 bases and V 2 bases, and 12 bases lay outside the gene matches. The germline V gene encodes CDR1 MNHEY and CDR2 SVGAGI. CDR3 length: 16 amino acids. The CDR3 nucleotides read TGTGCCAGCAGTTACGGAGGGACAGGGTTTTATGCGGAGCAGTTCTTC. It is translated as CASSYGGTGFYAEQFF.

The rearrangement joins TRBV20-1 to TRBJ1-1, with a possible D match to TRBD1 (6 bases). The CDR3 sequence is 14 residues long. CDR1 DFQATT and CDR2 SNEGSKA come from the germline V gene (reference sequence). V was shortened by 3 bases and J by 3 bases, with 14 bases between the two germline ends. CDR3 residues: CSARGGARDTEAFF. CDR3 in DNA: TGCAGTGCTAGGGGGGGGGCACGGGACACTGAAGCTTTCTTT.

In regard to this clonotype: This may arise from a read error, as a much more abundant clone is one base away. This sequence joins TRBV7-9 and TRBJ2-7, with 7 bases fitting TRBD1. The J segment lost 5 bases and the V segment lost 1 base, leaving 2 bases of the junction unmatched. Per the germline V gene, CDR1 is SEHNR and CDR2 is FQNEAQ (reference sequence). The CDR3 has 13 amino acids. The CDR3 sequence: CASSLEGGDEQYF. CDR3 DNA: TGTGCCAGCAGCTTAGAAGGGGGCGACGAGCAGTACTTC. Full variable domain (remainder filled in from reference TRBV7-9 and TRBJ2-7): DTGVSQNPRHKITKRGQNVTFRCDPISEHNRLYWYRQTLGQGPEFLTYFQNEAQLEKSRLLSDRFSAERPKGSFSTLEIQRTEQGDSAMYLCASSLEGGDEQYFGPGTRLTVT.

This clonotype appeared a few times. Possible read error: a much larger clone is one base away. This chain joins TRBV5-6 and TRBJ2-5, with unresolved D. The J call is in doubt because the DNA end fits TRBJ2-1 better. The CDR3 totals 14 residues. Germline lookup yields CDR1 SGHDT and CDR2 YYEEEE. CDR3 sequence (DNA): TGTGCCAGCAGCTCGAAGTCGCCTTACAATGAGCAGTTCTTC. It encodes CASSSKSPYNEQFF.

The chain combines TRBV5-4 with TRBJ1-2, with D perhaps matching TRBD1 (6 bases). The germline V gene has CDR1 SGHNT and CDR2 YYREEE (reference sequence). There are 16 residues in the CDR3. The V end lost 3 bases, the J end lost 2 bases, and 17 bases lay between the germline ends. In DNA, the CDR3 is TGTGCCAGCAGCTCCGAACCTGGACAGTCAAACTATGGCTACACCTTC. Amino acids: CASSSEPGQSNYGYTF. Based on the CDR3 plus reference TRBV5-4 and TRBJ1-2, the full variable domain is ETGVTQSPTHLIKTRGQQVTLRCSSQSGHNTVSWYQQALGQGPQFIFQYYREEENGRGNFPPRFSGLQFPNYSSELNVNALELDDSALYLCASSSEPGQSNYGYTFGSGTRLTVV.

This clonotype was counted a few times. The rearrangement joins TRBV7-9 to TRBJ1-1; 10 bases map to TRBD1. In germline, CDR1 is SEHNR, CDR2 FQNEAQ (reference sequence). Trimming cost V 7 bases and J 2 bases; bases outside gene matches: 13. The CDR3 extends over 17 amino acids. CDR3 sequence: CASTPFPGTGDNTEAFF. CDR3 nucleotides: TGTGCCAGCACCCCCTTCCCCGGGACAGGGGACAACACTGAAGCTTTCTTT.

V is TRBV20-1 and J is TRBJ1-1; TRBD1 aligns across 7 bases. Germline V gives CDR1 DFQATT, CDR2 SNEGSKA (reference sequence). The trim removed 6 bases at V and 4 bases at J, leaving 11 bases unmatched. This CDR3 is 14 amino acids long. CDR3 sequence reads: CSASAPGGFTEAFF. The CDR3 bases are TGCAGTGCCAGTGCCCCAGGGGGATTCACTGAAGCTTTCTTT.

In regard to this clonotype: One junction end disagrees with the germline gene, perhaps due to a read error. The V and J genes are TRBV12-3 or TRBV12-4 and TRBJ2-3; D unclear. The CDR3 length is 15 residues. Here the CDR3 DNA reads TGTGCCAGCAGTTTACAGAGGTTAAGCGCAGATGCGCAGTATTTT. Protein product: CASSLQRLSADAQYF.

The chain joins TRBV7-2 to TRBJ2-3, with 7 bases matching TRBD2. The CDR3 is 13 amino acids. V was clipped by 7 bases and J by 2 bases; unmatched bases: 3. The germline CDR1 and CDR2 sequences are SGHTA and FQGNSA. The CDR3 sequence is CASTRDYTDTQYF. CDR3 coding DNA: TGTGCCAGCACCCGGGACTACACAGATACGCAGTATTTT.

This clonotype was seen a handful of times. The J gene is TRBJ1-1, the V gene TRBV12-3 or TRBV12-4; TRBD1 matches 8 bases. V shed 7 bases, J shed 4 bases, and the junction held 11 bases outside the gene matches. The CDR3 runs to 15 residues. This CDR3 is CASTARQGISTEAFF. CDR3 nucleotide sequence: TGTGCCAGCACCGCGCGACAGGGGATTAGCACTGAAGCTTTCTTT.

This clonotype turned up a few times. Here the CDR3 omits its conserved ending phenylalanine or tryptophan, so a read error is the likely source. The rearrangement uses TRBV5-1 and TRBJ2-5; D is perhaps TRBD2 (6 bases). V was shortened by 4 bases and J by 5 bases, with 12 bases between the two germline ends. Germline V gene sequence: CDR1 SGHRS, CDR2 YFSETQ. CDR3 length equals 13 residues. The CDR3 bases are TGCGCCAGCAGCCGCGGGGAGCGGGAGACCCAGTACCTC. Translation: CASSRGERETQYL.